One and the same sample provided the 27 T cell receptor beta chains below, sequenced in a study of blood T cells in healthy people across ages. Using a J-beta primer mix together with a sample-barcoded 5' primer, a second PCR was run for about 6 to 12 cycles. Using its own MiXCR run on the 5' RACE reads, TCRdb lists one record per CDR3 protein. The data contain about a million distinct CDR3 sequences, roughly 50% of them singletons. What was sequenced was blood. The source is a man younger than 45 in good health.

The CDR3 protein is CASSFKQQSEQYF. The CDR3 nucleotides read TGTGCCAGCAGTTTTAAGCAGCAGAGCGAGCAGTACTTC. The rearrangement joins TRBV12-3 or TRBV12-4 to TRBJ2-5; no reliable D call. The last part of the DNA fits TRBJ2-7 better; the J call may be wrong. CDR3 length: 13 residues.

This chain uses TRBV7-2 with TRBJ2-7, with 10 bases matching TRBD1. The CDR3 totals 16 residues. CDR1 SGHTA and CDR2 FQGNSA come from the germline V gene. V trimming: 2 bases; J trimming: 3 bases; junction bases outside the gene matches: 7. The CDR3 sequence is CASSLRRDRGNYEQYF. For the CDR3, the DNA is TGTGCCAGCAGCTTAAGGAGGGACAGGGGCAACTACGAGCAGTACTTC. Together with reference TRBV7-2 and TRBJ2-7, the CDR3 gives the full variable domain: GAGVSQSPSNKVTEKGKDVELRCDPISGHTALYWYRQSLGQGLEFLIYFQGNSAPDKSGLPSDRFSAERTGGSVSTLTIQRTQQEDSAVYLCASSLRRDRGNYEQYFGPGTRLTVT.

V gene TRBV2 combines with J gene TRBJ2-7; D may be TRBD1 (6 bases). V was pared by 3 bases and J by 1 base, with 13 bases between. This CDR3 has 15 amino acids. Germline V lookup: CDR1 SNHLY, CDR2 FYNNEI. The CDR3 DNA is TGTGCCAGCAGTGAGGAACAGGGTTGGTCCTACGAGCAGTACTTC. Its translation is CASSEEQGWSYEQYF. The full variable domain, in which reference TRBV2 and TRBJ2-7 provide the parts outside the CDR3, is EPEVTQTPSHQVTQMGQEVILRCVPISNHLYFYWYRQILGQKVEFLVSFYNNEISEKSEIFDDQFSVERPDGSNFTLKIRSTKLEDSAMYFCASSEEQGWSYEQYFGPGTRLTVT.

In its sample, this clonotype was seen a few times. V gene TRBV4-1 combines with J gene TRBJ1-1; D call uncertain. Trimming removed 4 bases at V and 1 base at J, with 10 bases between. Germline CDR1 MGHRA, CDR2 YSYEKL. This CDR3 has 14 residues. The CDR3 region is CASSPDGENTEAFF. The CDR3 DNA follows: TGCGCCAGCAGCCCCGATGGGGAGAACACTGAAGCTTTCTTT.

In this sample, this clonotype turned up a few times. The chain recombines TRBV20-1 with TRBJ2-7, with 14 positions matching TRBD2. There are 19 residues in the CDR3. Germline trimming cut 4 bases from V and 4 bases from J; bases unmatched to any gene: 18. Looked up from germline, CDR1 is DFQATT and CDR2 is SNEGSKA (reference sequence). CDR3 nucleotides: TGCAGTGCTAACAACCCGGGACTAGCGGGGGCCCGGTGGGATTACGAGCAGTACTTC. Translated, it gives CSANNPGLAGARWDYEQYF.

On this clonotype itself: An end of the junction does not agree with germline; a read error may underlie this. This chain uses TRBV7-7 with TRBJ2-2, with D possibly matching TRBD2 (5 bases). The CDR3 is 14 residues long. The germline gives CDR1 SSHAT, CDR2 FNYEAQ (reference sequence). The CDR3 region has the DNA TGTGCTAGCAGCTTGGACTTAACGAACGGGGAGCTGTTTTTT. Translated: CASSLDLTNGELFF.

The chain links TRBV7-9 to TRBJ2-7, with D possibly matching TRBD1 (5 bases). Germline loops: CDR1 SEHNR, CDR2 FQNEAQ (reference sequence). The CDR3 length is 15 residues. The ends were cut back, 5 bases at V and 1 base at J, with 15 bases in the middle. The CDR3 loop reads CASSRPTGHSYEQYF. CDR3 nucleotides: TGTGCCAGCAGCCGTCCTACCGGACATTCCTACGAGCAGTACTTC.

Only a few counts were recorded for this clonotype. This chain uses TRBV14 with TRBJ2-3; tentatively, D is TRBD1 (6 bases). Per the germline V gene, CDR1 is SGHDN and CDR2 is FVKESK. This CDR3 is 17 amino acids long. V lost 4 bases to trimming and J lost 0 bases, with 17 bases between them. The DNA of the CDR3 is TGTGCCAGCAGCCCATGGACTCAGGGGATTAGCACAGATACGCAGTATTTT. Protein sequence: CASSPWTQGISTDTQYF.

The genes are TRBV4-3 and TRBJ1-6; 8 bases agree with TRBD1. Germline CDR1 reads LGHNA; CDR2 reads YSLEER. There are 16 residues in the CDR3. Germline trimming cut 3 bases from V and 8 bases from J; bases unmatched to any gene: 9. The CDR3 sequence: CASSQGPGQEHSPLHF. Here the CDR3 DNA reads TGCGCCAGCAGCCAGGGTCCGGGACAGGAGCATTCACCCCTCCACTTT.

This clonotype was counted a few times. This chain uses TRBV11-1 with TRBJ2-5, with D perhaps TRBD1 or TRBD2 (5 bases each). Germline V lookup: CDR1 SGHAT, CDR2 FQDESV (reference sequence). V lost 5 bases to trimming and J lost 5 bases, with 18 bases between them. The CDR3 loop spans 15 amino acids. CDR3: CASSLSGPTRETQYF. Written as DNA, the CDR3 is TGTGCCAGCAGCCTTTCGGGGCCAACGAGGGAGACCCAGTACTTC.

The CDR3 protein is CASSYSSLVSSYNEQFF. CDR3 nucleotides: TGTGCCAGCAGTTACTCCTCGCTAGTAAGCTCCTACAATGAGCAGTTCTTC. The rearrangement links TRBV6-6 to TRBJ2-1; D is unresolved. This CDR3 contains 17 residues. In germline, CDR1 is MNHNY, CDR2 SVGAGI (reference sequence). V was trimmed by 0 bases and J by 0 bases, leaving 12 bases between them.

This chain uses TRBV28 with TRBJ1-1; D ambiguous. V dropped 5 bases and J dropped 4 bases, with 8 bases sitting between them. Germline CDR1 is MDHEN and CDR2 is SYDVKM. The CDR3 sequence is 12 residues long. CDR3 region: CASSRGFTEAFF. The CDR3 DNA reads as TGTGCCAGCAGTCGGGGTTTCACTGAAGCTTTCTTT.

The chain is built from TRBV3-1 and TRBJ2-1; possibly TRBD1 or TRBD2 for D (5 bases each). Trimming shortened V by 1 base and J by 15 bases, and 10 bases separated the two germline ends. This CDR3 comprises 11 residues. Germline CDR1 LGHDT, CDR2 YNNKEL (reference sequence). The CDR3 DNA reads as TGTGCCAGCAGCCAAGCCCTGGGGGTGTTCTTC. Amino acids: CASSQALGVFF.

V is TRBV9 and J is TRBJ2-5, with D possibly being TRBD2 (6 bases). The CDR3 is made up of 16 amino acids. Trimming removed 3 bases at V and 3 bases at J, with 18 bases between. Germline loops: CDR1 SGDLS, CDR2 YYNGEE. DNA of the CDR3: TGTGCCAGCAGCGCATTAGGCGACGGGGGAGAAGAGACCCAGTACTTC. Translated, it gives CASSALGDGGEETQYF.

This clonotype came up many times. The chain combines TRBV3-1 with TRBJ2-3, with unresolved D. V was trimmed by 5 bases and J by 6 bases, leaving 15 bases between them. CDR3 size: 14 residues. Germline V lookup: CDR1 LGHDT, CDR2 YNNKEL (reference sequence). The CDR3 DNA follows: TGTGCCAGCAGCTTAGGAAGTAGTGCGGATACGCAGTATTTT. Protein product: CASSLGSSADTQYF.

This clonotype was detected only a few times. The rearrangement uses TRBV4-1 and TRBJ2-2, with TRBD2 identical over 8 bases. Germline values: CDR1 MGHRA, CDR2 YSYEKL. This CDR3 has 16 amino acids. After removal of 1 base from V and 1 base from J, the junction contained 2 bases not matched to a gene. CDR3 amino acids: CASSQVSGGNTGELFF. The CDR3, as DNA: TGCGCCAGCAGCCAAGTGAGCGGGGGGAACACCGGGGAGCTGTTTTTT.

CDR3 protein: CASSGTGKNEQFF. CDR3 nucleotide sequence: TGTGCCAGCTCCGGGACAGGGAAAAATGAGCAGTTCTTC. The rearrangement joins TRBV5-6 to TRBJ2-1; 9 nucleotides agree with TRBD1. The junction had 6 bases not matched to a gene; V was cut back by 7 bases and J by 7 bases. The CDR3 is made up of 13 amino acids. Germline V gene data show CDR1 as SGHDT and CDR2 as YYEEEE.

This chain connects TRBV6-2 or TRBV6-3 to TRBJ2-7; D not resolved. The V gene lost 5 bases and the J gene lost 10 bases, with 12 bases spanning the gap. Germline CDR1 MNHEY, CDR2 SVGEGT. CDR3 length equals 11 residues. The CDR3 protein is CASSTTRFQYF. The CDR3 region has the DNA TGTGCCAGCAGTACGACCCGCTTCCAGTACTTC.

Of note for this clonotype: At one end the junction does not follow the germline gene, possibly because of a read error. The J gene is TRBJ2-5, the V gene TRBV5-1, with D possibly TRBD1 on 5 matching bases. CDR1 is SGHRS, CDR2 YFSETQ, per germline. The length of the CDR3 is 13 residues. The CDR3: CTSSQSGQETQYF. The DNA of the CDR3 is TGCACCAGCAGCCAATCAGGGCAAGAGACCCAGTACTTC.

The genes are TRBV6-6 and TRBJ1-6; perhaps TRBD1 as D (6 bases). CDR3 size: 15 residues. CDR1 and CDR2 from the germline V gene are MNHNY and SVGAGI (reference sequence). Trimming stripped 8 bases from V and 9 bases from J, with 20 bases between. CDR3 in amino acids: CASLGGRDIFSPLHF. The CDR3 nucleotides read TGTGCCAGCCTGGGAGGGCGGGACATTTTTTCACCCCTCCACTTT.

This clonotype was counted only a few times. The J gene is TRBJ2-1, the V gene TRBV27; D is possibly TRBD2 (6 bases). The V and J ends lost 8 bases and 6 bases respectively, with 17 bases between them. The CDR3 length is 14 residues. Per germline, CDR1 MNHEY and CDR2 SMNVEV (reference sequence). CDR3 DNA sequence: TGTGCCAGCTCCAGGGAGGTTTTTGGCAATGAGCAGTTCTTC. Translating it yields CASSREVFGNEQFF.

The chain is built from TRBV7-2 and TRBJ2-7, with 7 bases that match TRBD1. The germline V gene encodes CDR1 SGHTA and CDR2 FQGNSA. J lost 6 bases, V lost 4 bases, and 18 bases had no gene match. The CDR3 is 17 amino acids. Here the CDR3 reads CASSSDLTGTVSGEQYF. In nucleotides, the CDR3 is TGTGCCAGCAGCTCAGACCTGACAGGGACAGTCTCGGGCGAGCAGTACTTC.

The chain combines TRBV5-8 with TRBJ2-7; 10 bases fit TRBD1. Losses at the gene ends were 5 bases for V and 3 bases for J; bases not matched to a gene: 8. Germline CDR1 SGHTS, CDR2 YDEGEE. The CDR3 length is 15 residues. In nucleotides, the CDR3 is TGTGCCAGCAGGATCACGACAGGGGGCTTCTACGAGCAGTACTTC. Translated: CASRITTGGFYEQYF.

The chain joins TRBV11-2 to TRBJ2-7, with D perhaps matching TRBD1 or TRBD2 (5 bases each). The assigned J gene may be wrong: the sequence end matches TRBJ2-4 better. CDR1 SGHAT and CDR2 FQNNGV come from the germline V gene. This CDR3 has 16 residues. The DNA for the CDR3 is TGTGCCAGCAGCTCTCCCCCGCCGGGGACGGAGAACATTCAGTACTTC. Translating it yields CASSSPPPGTENIQYF.

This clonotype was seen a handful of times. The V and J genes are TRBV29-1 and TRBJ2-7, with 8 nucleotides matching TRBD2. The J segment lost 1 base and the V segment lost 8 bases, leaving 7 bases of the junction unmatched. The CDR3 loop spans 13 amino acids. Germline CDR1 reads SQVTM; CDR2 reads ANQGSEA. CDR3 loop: CSTQLADSYEQYF. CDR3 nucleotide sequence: TGCAGCACACAACTAGCGGATTCCTACGAGCAGTACTTC.

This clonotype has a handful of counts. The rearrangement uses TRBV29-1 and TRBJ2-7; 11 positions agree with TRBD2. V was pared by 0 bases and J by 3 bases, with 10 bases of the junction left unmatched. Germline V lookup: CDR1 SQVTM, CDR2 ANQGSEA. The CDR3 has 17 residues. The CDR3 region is CSVEDQALAGGDYEQYF. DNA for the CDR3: TGCAGCGTTGAAGACCAAGCTCTAGCGGGGGGCGACTACGAGCAGTACTTC.

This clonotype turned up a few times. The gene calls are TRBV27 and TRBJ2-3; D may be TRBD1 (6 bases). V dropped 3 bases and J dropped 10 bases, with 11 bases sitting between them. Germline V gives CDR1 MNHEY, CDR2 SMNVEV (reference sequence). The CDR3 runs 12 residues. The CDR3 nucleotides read TGTGCCAGCAGTTTCGAGGGGGTTGCGCAGTATTTT. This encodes CASSFEGVAQYF.